This T cell receptor (beta chain) emerged from a study of Ad26.COV2.S vaccination and SARS-CoV-2 variants. Looking at the study overall: COV1001, an Ad26.COV2.S trial, supplied this vaccine-arm donor. Ad26.COV2.S, an intramuscular injection, was given once or twice 56 days apart. Study-level findings and limits: Measures of TCR breadth and depth may have fallen short of total T cell responses.

Generated by immunoSEQ multiplex PCR, the TCRdb table keeps only in-frame clones and is missing some. The table includes some 520,000 clones, 87% detected once. Germline lookup yields CDR1 GTSNPN and CDR2 SVGIG (reference sequence). Trimming removed 0 bases from V and 4 bases from J, with 4 bases in between. The CDR3 is made up of 11 amino acids. Treatment of the sample: 15 to 20 received Ad26.COV2.S at low or high dose, single or two shots; about 5 received placebo; per-sample allocation not given. The study sampled participants on day 63 after the first vaccine or placebo injection. As concerns this clone: The antigen remains unidentified.

The chain joins TRBV30 to TRBJ2-7; no firm D call. This sequence originates from a person aged 18-60 years who received the Ad26.COV2.S COVID-19 vaccine or a placebo. Sequencing used peripheral blood, obtained in a trial of Ad26.COV2.S vaccine versus placebo. The DNA of the CDR3 is TGTGCCTGGAGTGTATTTTACGAGCAGTACTTC. Protein: CAWSVFYEQYF.